The next 31 T cell receptor beta chains were all read from a single sample in a study of a mutant IDH1 vaccine in newly diagnosed glioma. What these receptors recognize is not known. Libraries were prepared by immunoSEQ multiplex PCR; TCRdb keeps only in-frame clonotypes and omits some of them. The table records tens of thousands of clones, 80% to 90% of them present only once. Time point denoted: week 35, safety follow-up. Doses comprised 300 ug of mutant IDH1 20-mer peptide each, plus topical imiquimod. Source: PBMCs, taken from a glioma patient whose treatment included an IDH1 peptide vaccine. Receptor source: a man aged 40-49 years with glioma.

The chain joins TRBV30 to TRBJ2-3, with 8 bases matching TRBD2. Germline loops: CDR1 GTSNPN, CDR2 SVGIG (reference sequence). The CDR3 has 14 residues. The V and J ends lost 4 bases and 4 bases, in that order; junction bases with no gene match: 7. CDR3 DNA: TGTGCCTGGATCCGGGAGGGGGGGGCAGATACGCAGTATTTT. It specifies CAWIREGGADTQYF.

V gene TRBV5-1 combines with J gene TRBJ1-1, with a tentative D call TRBD1 (5 bases). The V gene lost 4 bases and the J gene lost 0 bases, with 10 bases spanning the gap. Germline CDR1 reads SGHRS; CDR2 reads YFSETQ. The CDR3 has 14 amino acids. The CDR3 DNA sequence: TGCGCCAGCAGCCCCGGGACCCTGAACACTGAAGCTTTCTTT. Its translation is CASSPGTLNTEAFF.

The chain joins TRBV9 to TRBJ1-3; D is uncertain. The CDR3 is 17 amino acids. Between the trimmed V and J ends, which lost 0 bases and 2 bases, there was a span of 15 bases. From germline, CDR1 is SGDLS and CDR2 YYNGEE. The CDR3 protein is CASSVGGVGPAGNTIYF. The CDR3 coding sequence is TGTGCCAGCAGCGTAGGGGGAGTAGGGCCTGCTGGAAACACCATATATTTT. The whole variable domain, remainder taken from reference TRBV9 and TRBJ1-3, is DSGVTQTPKHLITATGQRVTLRCSPRSGDLSVYWYQQSLDQGLQFLIQYYNGEERAKGNILERFSAQQFPDLHSELNLSSLELGDSALYFCASSVGGVGPAGNTIYFGEGSWLTVV.

The J gene is TRBJ2-7, the V gene TRBV7-2; D not resolved. V shed 5 bases and J shed 5 bases, with 10 bases lying between them. The CDR3 loop spans 12 amino acids. Germline V CDR1 and CDR2: SGHTA, FQGNSA. The CDR3 DNA is TGTGCCAGCAGCGCGACCAAGAACGAGCAGTACTTC. Translating it yields CASSATKNEQYF.

The CDR3: CASRRTSGGPNEQYF. In DNA form, the CDR3 reads TGTGCCAGCAGGCGGACTAGCGGGGGGCCTAACGAGCAGTACTTC. This chain joins TRBV14 and TRBJ2-7; TRBD2 matches at 14 bases. The trim removed 6 bases at V and 5 bases at J, leaving 6 bases unmatched. Germline lookup yields CDR1 SGHDN and CDR2 FVKESK. The CDR3 runs to 15 residues.

This chain uses TRBV2 with TRBJ2-3; D is unclear. The CDR3 has 13 amino acids. Trimming shortened V by 4 bases and J by 1 base, and 6 bases separated the two germline ends. Per germline, CDR1 SNHLY and CDR2 FYNNEI. As DNA, the CDR3 is TGTGCCAGCAGTGGGTTCGGCACAGATACGCAGTATTTT. This encodes CASSGFGTDTQYF.

This chain joins TRBV10-3 and TRBJ2-1; TRBD2 matches at 10 bases. The CDR3 is made up of 13 amino acids. With 10 bases clipped from V and 5 bases from J, the junction kept 5 bases outside the gene matches. Germline loops: CDR1 ENHRY, CDR2 SYGVKD. The CDR3 protein is CATGTSVNNEQFF. CDR3 bases: TGTGCCACCGGGACTAGCGTCAACAATGAGCAGTTCTTC.

V usage is TRBV9 and J usage is TRBJ2-5, with D unresolved. Per the germline V gene, CDR1 is SGDLS and CDR2 is YYNGEE. Between the trimmed V and J ends, which lost 0 bases and 0 bases, there was a span of 15 bases. This CDR3 comprises 17 residues. The CDR3 is CASSVVPTENYQETQYF. Here the CDR3 DNA reads TGTGCCAGCAGCGTAGTCCCCACAGAAAACTACCAAGAGACCCAGTACTTC.

The chain joins TRBV28 to TRBJ2-7; D possibly corresponds to TRBD2 (5 bases). Germline V lookup: CDR1 MDHEN, CDR2 SYDVKM. The CDR3 contains 14 residues. V was cut by 5 bases and J by 2 bases, with 13 bases left in between. The CDR3 DNA reads as TGTGCCAGCAGTATCCCAAGAGGGCCCTACGAGCAGTACTTC. This gives the protein CASSIPRGPYEQYF.

V is TRBV30 and J is TRBJ2-5; TRBD1 aligns across 11 bases. V trimming: 2 bases; J trimming: 1 base; junction bases outside the gene matches: 6. Germline V CDR1 and CDR2: GTSNPN, SVGIG (reference sequence). CDR3 length: 16 amino acids. CDR3 region: CAWSIGGQGGQETQYF. CDR3 bases: TGTGCCTGGAGTATTGGGGGACAGGGGGGCCAAGAGACCCAGTACTTC.

This chain uses TRBV7-2 with TRBJ2-3; D call uncertain. This CDR3 has 15 amino acids. The germline V gene encodes CDR1 SGHTA and CDR2 FQGNSA. The germline V and J ends were trimmed by 0 bases and 1 base, with 8 bases remaining between them. The CDR3 region is CASSLAGWGTDTQYF. The CDR3 DNA reads as TGTGCCAGCAGCTTAGCGGGATGGGGCACAGATACGCAGTATTTT.

The chain carries TRBV25-1 and TRBJ1-2; D possibly corresponds to TRBD1 (6 bases). Trimming cost V 3 bases and J 6 bases, with 14 bases left between them. The CDR3 extends over 14 amino acids. Germline V gene data show CDR1 as MGHDK and CDR2 as SYGVNS. As DNA, the CDR3 is TGTGCCAGCAGTGAGGTTCTGGGGGCGGATGGCTACACCTTC. Translation gives CASSEVLGADGYTF.

The V call is TRBV2, the J call TRBJ1-6; D unresolved. This CDR3 is built from 15 residues. Deletions cut 4 bases from V and 5 bases from J, with 12 bases between. In germline, CDR1 is SNHLY, CDR2 FYNNEI. The CDR3: CASSVEDANNSPLHF. Written as DNA, the CDR3 is TGTGCCAGCAGTGTGGAAGACGCCAATAATTCACCCCTCCACTTT.

There are a few counts of this clone. J is TRBJ2-5 and V is TRBV4-1; 12 bases agree with TRBD1. The CDR3 is 16 amino acids. Germline V gene sequence: CDR1 MGHRA, CDR2 YSYEKL. The ends lost 2 bases at V and 4 bases at J; junction bases unmatched: 5. Written as DNA, the CDR3 is TGCGCCAGCAGCCAAACCGGGACAGGGGGCTTAGAGACCCAGTACTTC. Translation gives CASSQTGTGGLETQYF.

In DNA, the CDR3 is TGTGCCAGCAGCCAACAGGGGGCCGACGAGCAGTACTTC. Translating it yields CASSQQGADEQYF. The chain carries TRBV7-6 and TRBJ2-7; TRBD1 agrees at 9 bases. V lost 5 bases, J lost 5 bases, and 4 bases stayed unmatched. CDR1 is SGHVS, CDR2 FNYEAQ, per germline. This CDR3 is 13 amino acids long.

The chain couples TRBV19 to TRBJ1-6, with D unresolved. In germline, CDR1 is LNHDA, CDR2 SQIVND (reference sequence). This CDR3 contains 13 residues. V was trimmed by 6 bases and J by 8 bases, leaving 11 bases between them. The CDR3 sequence is CASSNNGDSPLHF. CDR3 bases: TGTGCCAGTAGCAATAACGGGGATTCACCCCTCCACTTT.

This sequence joins TRBV11-2 and TRBJ2-3; 14 bases map to TRBD2. Germline V gives CDR1 SGHAT, CDR2 FQNNGV. V shed 4 bases, J shed 2 bases, and the junction held 5 bases outside the gene matches. The CDR3 is 17 amino acids. The CDR3 here is CASSSGLAGGYTDTQYF. In nucleotides, the CDR3 is TGTGCCAGCAGCTCTGGACTAGCGGGGGGATACACAGATACGCAGTATTTT.

V and J are TRBV7-9 and TRBJ1-2; 7 bases are a match to TRBD1. J gave up 4 bases and V 6 bases, and 14 bases lay outside the gene matches. This CDR3 comprises 16 residues. CDR1 and CDR2 (germline): SEHNR, FQNEAQ (reference sequence). The chain's CDR3 is CASSQSNRDSIYGYTF. CDR3 nucleotide sequence: TGTGCCAGCAGTCAGAGTAACCGGGACAGTATCTATGGCTACACCTTC.

This rearrangement joins TRBV11-3 to TRBJ2-3; D call uncertain. The CDR3 is 12 amino acids. V lost 1 base and J 4 bases, leaving 3 bases between the germline ends. Germline CDR1 SGHNT, CDR2 YENEEA. CDR3 bases: TGTGCCAGCAGCTTAGGCCCAGATACGCAGTATTTT. Amino acids: CASSLGPDTQYF.

This chain connects TRBV19 to TRBJ1-2; 8 bases fit TRBD1. The trim removed 3 bases at V and 9 bases at J, leaving 3 bases unmatched. The germline V gene encodes CDR1 LNHDA and CDR2 SQIVND (reference sequence). The CDR3 runs 12 residues. CDR3 nucleotide sequence: TGTGCCAGTAGTATTTACAGGGGGAGCTACACCTTC. Translating gives CASSIYRGSYTF.

V and J are TRBV9 and TRBJ2-3; D call uncertain. The CDR3 runs 13 residues. Trimming removed 7 bases at V and 2 bases at J, with 11 bases between. CDR1 and CDR2 from the germline V gene are SGDLS and YYNGEE. The CDR3 protein is CASVDGYTDTQYF. CDR3 coding DNA: TGTGCCAGCGTGGACGGGTACACAGATACGCAGTATTTT.

Only one count was recorded for this clone. V usage is TRBV4-2 and J usage is TRBJ2-5; 11 nucleotides match TRBD2. This CDR3 is 19 amino acids long. Trimming cost V 2 bases and J 4 bases; bases outside gene matches: 15. Germline CDR1 reads LGHNA; CDR2 reads YNFKEQ. The CDR3 sequence is CASSQPPGSGGAGRETQYF. The CDR3 region has the DNA TGTGCCAGCAGCCAACCTCCGGGTAGCGGGGGGGCCGGGAGAGAGACCCAGTACTTC.

This chain uses TRBV7-2 with TRBJ1-3, with D possibly being TRBD1 (5 bases). The germline V gene has CDR1 SGHTA and CDR2 FQGNSA. This CDR3 has 10 amino acids. V gave up 6 bases and J gave up 8 bases, with 5 bases separating them. The DNA of the CDR3 is TGTGCCAGCAGGGGGGACACCATATATTTT. Protein: CASRGDTIYF.

This chain connects TRBV5-1 to TRBJ2-5, with 9 bases fitting TRBD1. V lost 5 bases and J lost 1; bases outside the gene matches: 9. Germline assignment: CDR1 SGHRS and CDR2 YFSETQ. The length of the CDR3 is 16 residues. The CDR3, as DNA: TGCGCCAGCAGGGGGAGTACAGGGGGCACCCAAGAGACCCAGTACTTC. This codes for CASRGSTGGTQETQYF.

The chain joins TRBV5-6 to TRBJ2-1; D could derive from TRBD1 or TRBD2 (5 bases each). The CDR3 is 15 residues long. Trimming removed 2 bases at V and 5 bases at J, with 14 bases between. Germline CDR1 reads SGHDT; CDR2 reads YYEEEE. The CDR3 DNA sequence: TGTGCCAGCAGCTTCGTGGCAGGGAGAAACAATGAGCAGTTCTTC. It translates to CASSFVAGRNNEQFF.

This chain uses TRBV6-5 with TRBJ1-1, with 8 positions matching TRBD1. CDR1 is MNHEY, CDR2 SVGAGI, per germline. With V trimmed by 0 bases and J by 7 bases, 1 base remained unmatched. The CDR3 sequence is 13 residues long. The CDR3 protein is CASSYSDRVEAFF. DNA for the CDR3: TGTGCCAGCAGTTACTCGGACAGGGTTGAAGCTTTCTTT.

This sequence joins TRBV7-2 and TRBJ1-5; D may be TRBD1 (6 bases). Germline values: CDR1 SGHTA, CDR2 FQGNSA. This CDR3 comprises 17 residues. V lost 5 bases to trimming and J lost 1 base, with 18 bases between them. In DNA, the CDR3 is TGTGCCAGCAGCCTAAACCCCAGGACAGTCAGCAATCAGCCCCAGCATTTT. Its protein product is CASSLNPRTVSNQPQHF.

This rearrangement joins TRBV6-4 to TRBJ2-1, with TRBD2 matching over 16 bases. V lost 0 bases, J lost 10 bases, and 9 bases stayed unmatched. CDR3 length: 18 residues. Germline CDR1 reads MRHNA; CDR2 reads SNTAGT. Here the CDR3 reads CASSDSFGTSGGVNEQFF. As DNA, the CDR3 is TGTGCCAGCAGTGACTCGTTTGGGACTAGCGGGGGGGTCAACGAGCAGTTCTTC.

The chain uses TRBV7-2 and TRBJ1-2; unclear D gene. The CDR3 totals 15 residues. Per the germline V gene, CDR1 is SGHTA and CDR2 is FQGNSA. V was pared by 1 base and J by 6 bases, with 15 bases between. CDR3 DNA: TGTGCCAGCAGCTTAGAGGTTGGGGATGGAGATGGCTACACCTTC. Protein product: CASSLEVGDGDGYTF.

This clone was observed at least ten times. The rearrangement links TRBV2 to TRBJ2-1; 14 bases fit TRBD2. This CDR3 spans 16 amino acids. Unmatched junction bases numbered 8, after V lost 5 bases and J lost 8 bases. Germline-derived CDR1 and CDR2 are SNHLY and FYNNEI. CDR3 protein: CASSWTSGGPRDEQFF. The CDR3 region has the DNA TGTGCCAGCAGTTGGACTAGCGGGGGGCCGAGGGATGAGCAGTTCTTC.

CDR3 sequence (DNA): TGTGCCAGCAGCTTAAAGGGGGGCAGCGGGGAGCTGTTTTTT. Protein: CASSLKGGSGELFF. The chain combines TRBV7-2 with TRBJ2-2; either TRBD1 or TRBD2 may supply D (6 bases each). V was trimmed by 2 bases and J by 7 bases, leaving 11 bases between them. Germline CDR1 reads SGHTA; CDR2 reads FQGNSA. CDR3 size: 14 residues.